A selection of T cell receptor beta chains follows, all from one sample in a study of T-cell reconstitution after alpha-beta-depleted transplantation in children. TCRdb independently ran MiXCR on the PCR reads; one entry per CDR3 protein. This sample yields roughly 89,000 distinct CDR3 sequences, of which less than 15% are seen a single time; approximately 15% belongs to the top ten. Sequencing was performed on PBMCs from the stem cell graft donor, taken from the stem cell graft. Receptors were obtained from a human donor who donated a stem cell graft to a child with inherited bone marrow failure. The CDR3 runs from the conserved cysteine through the conserved F or W. A D gene is named only where the DNA matches it firmly. Size tells how often a clone was seen (once, few, many) or the class of an expanded clone, and some rows leave it out.

clone_size d_call j_call v_call cdr3_nt cdr3_aa
many . TRBJ1-1 TRBV6-2/TRBV6-3 TGTGCCAGCAGAGGCCCAGACAGAATGAACACTGAAGCTTTCTTT CASRGPDRMNTEAFF
many TRBD1 TRBJ2-5 TRBV6-2/TRBV6-3 TGTGCCAGCAGAGAGGACAGGGGTCCTCAAGAGACCCAGTACTTC CASREDRGPQETQYF
. TRBD1 TRBJ1-2 TRBV9 TGTGCCAGCAGCGTAGGTGACAGGGGCAACTATGGCTACACCTTC CASSVGDRGNYGYTF
many . TRBJ2-5 TRBV7-2 TGTGCCAGCAGCTTCGCCTTCGACAGGACCAAAGAGACCCAGTACTTC CASSFAFDRTKETQYF
many TRBD2 TRBJ2-1 TRBV5-1 TGCGCCAGCAGCCCAGGGAGGGTCTACAATGAGCAGTTCTTC CASSPGRVYNEQFF
. . TRBJ2-1 TRBV7-2 TGTGCCAGCAGCTCAAACCAGGGGACGGAGCAGTTCTTC CASSSNQGTEQFF
many . TRBJ1-1 TRBV7-2 TGTGCCAGCAGCTCCCCGACAGTTCTCCTCGACACTGAAGCTTTCTTT CASSSPTVLLDTEAFF
many TRBD1 TRBJ1-2 TRBV28 TGTGCCAGCAGGACTGCAGGGACAGGTGATGCCTACACCTTC CASRTAGTGDAYTF
many . TRBJ2-5 TRBV7-2 TGTGCCAGCAGCTTAGGCCGGGCGCAAGAGACCCAGTACTTC CASSLGRAQETQYF
. . TRBJ2-3 TRBV5-1 TGCGCCAGCAGCTCTCGGACAGCAAACACAGATACGCAGTATTTT CASSSRTANTDTQYF
many . TRBJ2-5 TRBV5-6 TGTGCCAGCAACCGCGCGGTGGGCAGGGGAGAGACCCAGTACTTC CASNRAVGRGETQYF
. . TRBJ2-3 TRBV7-9 TGTGCCAGCAGCTTACCCCAGGGGACCAACACAGATACGCAGTATTTT CASSLPQGTNTDTQYF
many TRBD1 TRBJ2-7 TRBV28 TGTGCCAGCAGTGCCCTACCGGGACAGGTACCCTCCTACGAGCAGTACTTC CASSALPGQVPSYEQYF
. . TRBJ1-1 TRBV6-5 TGTGCCAGCAGTTACTCGTGGAACACTGAAGCTTTCTTT CASSYSWNTEAFF
many . TRBJ2-6 TRBV12-3/TRBV12-4 TGTGCCAGCACCGTCTCTGGGGCCAACGTCCTGACTTTC CASTVSGANVLTF
many . TRBJ2-1 TRBV5-1 TGCGCCAGCAGCTTAACCCCGGGACTCGATTACAATGAGCAGTTCTTC CASSLTPGLDYNEQFF
few TRBD2 TRBJ2-7 TRBV11-1 TGTGCCAGCAGCTTATCGGGACTAGCGGAGACGCAGTACTTC CASSLSGLAETQYF
many . TRBJ2-1 TRBV4-3 TGCGCCAGCAGCCAAGACAACGGGGGAAGTGAGCAGTTCTTC CASSQDNGGSEQFF
many . TRBJ1-1 TRBV24-1 TGTGCCACCAGTGATTTGACTGTGGCTTTCTTT CATSDLTVAFF
. . TRBJ2-5 TRBV5-4 TGTGCCAGCAGCTTGGGAGTGCTCGCCGCCTTC CASSLGVLAAF
many . TRBJ2-5 TRBV7-2 TGTGCCAGCAGCCCAGGGTCCCGGGGTGAGGAGACCCAGTACTTC CASSPGSRGEETQYF
many TRBD1 TRBJ2-2 TRBV24-1 TGTGCCACCAGTGACCCAAGGGACAGCAACACCGGGGAGCTGTTTTTT CATSDPRDSNTGELFF
many . TRBJ2-1 TRBV6-2/TRBV6-3 TGTGCCAGCAGTTACGGCGGGACTCCACCCTACAATGAGCAGTTCTTC CASSYGGTPPYNEQFF